What follows are 3 T cell receptor beta chains derived from one specimen sequenced in a study of blood T cell repertoires in COVID-19. Generated by immunoSEQ multiplex PCR, the TCRdb table keeps only in-frame clones and is missing some. The sample has approximately 200,000 clones, roughly nine tenths seen once. Sequenced: peripheral blood. The source is a man aged 40-55 years with active or convalescent COVID-19.

This clone turned up a few times. This same CDR3 is encoded by further DNA sequences in the sample. DNA of the CDR3: TGTGCCAGCAGCTTGATGAGGAGCAATCAGCCCCAGCATTTT. Encoded protein: CASSLMRSNQPQHF. The gene calls are TRBV5-6 and TRBJ1-5; no clear D gene. With 1 base removed from V and 1 base from J, the gap between germline ends came to 6 bases. CDR3 length: 14 residues. Germline V lookup: CDR1 SGHDT, CDR2 YYEEEE.

The chain is built from TRBV2 and TRBJ2-2; 11 bases are a match to TRBD2. The CDR3 runs to 16 residues. The V gene's germline CDR1 is SNHLY and CDR2 FYNNEI. V gave up 4 bases and J gave up 7 bases; unmatched junction bases: 8. The CDR3 nucleotides read TGTGCCAGCAGTGCCCCGACTAGCGGGATTAGCGGGGAGCTGTTTTTT. Its protein product is CASSAPTSGISGELFF.

The chain has TRBV11-3 and TRBJ2-7, with TRBD1 identical over 9 bases. The CDR3 length is 13 residues. CDR1 and CDR2 (germline): SGHNT, YENEEA. Germline trimming cut 5 bases from V and 7 bases from J; bases unmatched to any gene: 6. CDR3 region: CASSGQGYGEQYF. In nucleotides, the CDR3 is TGTGCCAGCAGCGGACAGGGGTATGGGGAGCAGTACTTC. Together with reference TRBV11-3 and TRBJ2-7, the CDR3 gives the full variable domain: EAGVVQSPRYKIIEKKQPVAFWCNPISGHNTLYWYLQNLGQGPELLIRYENEEAVDDSQLPKDRFSAERLKGVDSTLKIQPAELGDSAVYLCASSGQGYGEQYFGPGTRLTVT.